The 8 T cell receptor beta chains presented below share a single source sample, sequenced in a study of shared clonotypes between healthy human individuals. The assay was immunoSEQ multiplex PCR, and TCRdb's table has in-frame clones only and misses some. The sample includes 2.3 million or so clones, 80% to 95% of them seen just once. The source material was naive CD4+ T cells from PBMCs. Subset in this sample: CD45RA+ positively selected. The receptors derive from a man aged 18 to 29 in good health. Some clones in this sample may be carry-over from other donors' samples.

The gene calls are TRBV7-6 and TRBJ2-7; tentative D call: TRBD2 (5 bases). Germline V gene data show CDR1 as SGHVS and CDR2 as FNYEAQ. The V and J ends lost 1 base and 6 bases respectively, with 13 bases between them. This CDR3 has 14 amino acids. DNA for the CDR3: TGTGCCAGCAGCTTAGGAGGGATTGCCTCCGAGCAGTACTTC. Its protein product is CASSLGGIASEQYF.

The chain couples TRBV7-3 to TRBJ1-2; 8 bases are a match to TRBD1. The CDR3 is made up of 13 amino acids. J gave up 9 bases and V 5 bases, and 8 bases lay outside the gene matches. Germline V gives CDR1 SGHTA, CDR2 FQGTGA. The CDR3 region is CASSPYGTGSYTF. The CDR3 nucleotides read TGTGCCAGCAGCCCTTACGGGACAGGCAGCTACACCTTC.

The V call is TRBV6-5, the J call TRBJ1-2; 10 nucleotides agree with TRBD1. V dropped 3 bases and J dropped 3; count of bases not matched to a gene: 7. The CDR3 contains 16 residues. CDR1 is MNHEY and CDR2 is SVGAGI in the germline V gene. The CDR3 DNA reads as TGTGCCAGCAGTTATGGAGGGACAGGGGAACACTATGGCTACACCTTC. It codes for CASSYGGTGEHYGYTF.

Turning to this clone: The sample has other DNA sequences that encode this CDR3 too. In nucleotides, the CDR3 is TGTGCCAGCAGTTACCGACAGGGTAGGACAGATACGCAGTATTTT. Translated, it gives CASSYRQGRTDTQYF. The rearrangement links TRBV6-5 to TRBJ2-3, with 7 bases identical to TRBD1. The CDR3 has 15 amino acids. The V and J ends lost 2 bases and 3 bases, in that order; junction bases with no gene match: 5. Germline V gene sequence: CDR1 MNHEY, CDR2 SVGAGI.

The rearrangement joins TRBV28 to TRBJ1-4; 9 bases are a match to TRBD1. The CDR3 is 17 residues long. Per the germline V gene, CDR1 is MDHEN and CDR2 is SYDVKM. The V gene end was trimmed by 2 bases and the J gene end by 2 bases; junction bases not matched to a gene: 6. Written as DNA, the CDR3 is TGTGCCAGCAGTTTACTACAGGGGGCGCGGACTAATGAAAAACTGTTTTTT. This sequence encodes CASSLLQGARTNEKLFF. Full variable domain (remainder filled in from reference TRBV28 and TRBJ1-4): DVKVTQSSRYLVKRTGEKVFLECVQDMDHENMFWYRQDPGLGLRLIYFSYDVKMKEKGDIPEGYSVSREKKERFSLILESASTNQTSMYLCASSLLQGARTNEKLFFGSGTQLSVL.

This clone was observed a single time. The chain carries TRBV5-1 and TRBJ2-7; TRBD1 matches at 10 bases. V was clipped by 0 bases and J by 5 bases; unmatched bases: 5. CDR3 length equals 15 residues. CDR1 SGHRS and CDR2 YFSETQ come from the germline V gene. The CDR3 here is CASSLGGQGFDEQYF. The CDR3 DNA sequence: TGCGCCAGCAGCTTGGGGGGACAGGGGTTTGACGAGCAGTACTTC.

The V call is TRBV28, the J call TRBJ2-6; D remains ambiguous. The CDR3 length is 16 residues. CDR1 is MDHEN, CDR2 SYDVKM, per germline. V gave up 2 bases and J gave up 0 bases, with 8 bases separating them. The CDR3 protein is CASSLRSVSGANVLTF. For the CDR3, the DNA is TGTGCCAGCAGTTTAAGGTCCGTCTCTGGGGCCAACGTCCTGACTTTC.

This chain uses TRBV29-1 with TRBJ1-1; the D is unclear. V was shortened by 7 bases and J by 4 bases, with 16 bases between the two germline ends. Germline V gene lookup returns CDR1 SQVTM and CDR2 ANQGSEA. CDR3 size: 13 residues. CDR3 sequence reads: CSGRDHWSTEAFF. The CDR3 DNA is TGCAGCGGCCGGGATCATTGGAGCACTGAAGCTTTCTTT.